The sequence of this T cell receptor beta chain was determined in a study of CD8 T cells in ankylosing spondylitis. Study-level points and caveats: Disease-linked clones reportedly concentrated significantly in matched ankylosing spondylitis synovial fluid.

This clonotype was recorded many times. The antigen is undetermined. Quantitative barcoded 5'-RACE was used to prepare TCR beta libraries. One entry per CDR3 protein, called by TCRdb with MiXCR from the 5' RACE reads. Of 250,000 or so distinct CDR3 sequences in the sample, about 11% were seen once. V trimming: 1 base; J trimming: 5 bases; junction bases outside the gene matches: 4. CDR3 length equals 16 residues. The sequenced sample was blood, either unsorted or a sorted T cell fraction (not recorded which). The TCR originated in a male donor with ankylosing spondylitis or in good health (not recorded which). The chain recombines TRBV12-3 or TRBV12-4 with TRBJ2-3; TRBD2 agrees at 12 bases. For the CDR3, the DNA is TGTGCCAGCAGTTTAGGACCGGGACTAGCGGGAGATACGCAGTATTTT. Amino acid sequence: CASSLGPGLAGDTQYF.